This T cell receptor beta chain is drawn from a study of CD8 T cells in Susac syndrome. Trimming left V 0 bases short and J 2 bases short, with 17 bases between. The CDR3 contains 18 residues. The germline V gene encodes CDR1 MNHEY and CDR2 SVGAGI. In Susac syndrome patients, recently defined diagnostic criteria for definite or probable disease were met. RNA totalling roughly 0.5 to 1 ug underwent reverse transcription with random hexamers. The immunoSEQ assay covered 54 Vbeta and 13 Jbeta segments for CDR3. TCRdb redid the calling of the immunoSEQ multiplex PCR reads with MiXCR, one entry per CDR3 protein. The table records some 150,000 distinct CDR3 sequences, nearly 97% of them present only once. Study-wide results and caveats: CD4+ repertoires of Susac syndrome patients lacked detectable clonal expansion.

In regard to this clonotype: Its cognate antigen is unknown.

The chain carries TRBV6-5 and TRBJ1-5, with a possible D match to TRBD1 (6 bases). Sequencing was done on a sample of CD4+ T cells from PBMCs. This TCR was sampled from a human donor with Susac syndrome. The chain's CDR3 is CASSYSSGDGGGNQPQHF. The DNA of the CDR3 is TGTGCCAGCAGTTACTCGAGCGGGGACGGGGGCGGCAATCAGCCCCAGCATTTT.